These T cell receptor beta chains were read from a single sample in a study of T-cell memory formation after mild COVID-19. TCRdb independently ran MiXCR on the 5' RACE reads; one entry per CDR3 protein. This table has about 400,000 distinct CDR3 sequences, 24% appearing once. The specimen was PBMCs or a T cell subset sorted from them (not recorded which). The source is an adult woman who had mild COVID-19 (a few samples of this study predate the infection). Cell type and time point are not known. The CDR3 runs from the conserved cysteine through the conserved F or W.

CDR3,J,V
CASSYLGGSSYEQYF,TRBJ2-7,TRBV6-5
CATAAGDYEQYF,TRBJ2-7,TRBV24-1
CASSLEAIGTGELFF,TRBJ2-2,TRBV7-9
CASQTPGQGRTDTQYF,TRBJ2-3,TRBV7-9
CATSDFGPTGNGYTF,TRBJ1-2,TRBV24-1
CSAGGHIQYF,TRBJ2-4,TRBV20-1
CASSRQGALYGYTF,TRBJ1-2,TRBV6-5
CAISGNSGELFF,TRBJ2-2,TRBV10-3
CASRGLTYEQYF,TRBJ2-7,TRBV27
CASSLTAGVYNEQFF,TRBJ2-1,TRBV11-2
CASSLDRGRGQGYEQYF,TRBJ2-7,TRBV7-6
CASSVAQGNNSPLHF,TRBJ1-6,TRBV9
CASCWGSYEQYF,TRBJ2-7,TRBV5-6
CASSLSGQGYEKLFF,TRBJ1-4,TRBV12-3/TRBV12-4
CASRLRTSGITDTQYF,TRBJ2-3,TRBV6-5
CASSPPPYNEQFF,TRBJ2-1,TRBV5-6
CASSRLSYEQYF,TRBJ2-7,TRBV12-3/TRBV12-4
CASSNTNTEAFF,TRBJ1-1,TRBV7-9
CASSIGTGPEAFF,TRBJ1-1,TRBV19
CASSLAPSGSYEQYF,TRBJ2-7,TRBV7-9
CASSISGGADETQYF,TRBJ2-5,TRBV27
CASSWDRGSEQYF,TRBJ2-7,TRBV7-8
CASSSGGGLGHTQYF,TRBJ2-3,TRBV5-8
CATSGGTGAVTDTQYF,TRBJ2-3,TRBV24-1
CASSSGLAGGSYETQYF,TRBJ2-5,TRBV7-9
CASRPGLEKNEQFF,TRBJ2-1,TRBV12-3/TRBV12-4
CASSQDRQVNGYTF,TRBJ1-2,TRBV4-2
CASSPGPDAYEQYF,TRBJ2-7,TRBV3-1
CASSAPTSGEHEQFF,TRBJ2-1,TRBV5-4
CDSSLTGMSSGANVLTF,TRBJ2-6,TRBV5-1
CASSVVSRKAFF,TRBJ1-1,TRBV9
CASSPVPRVLNEKLFF,TRBJ1-4,TRBV12-3/TRBV12-4
CASSLTISRDTDNSPLHF,TRBJ1-6,TRBV5-1
CASSSDRTGGVKGYTF,TRBJ1-2,TRBV5-6
CASSQGERFPDTQYF,TRBJ2-3,TRBV3-1
CASSQETGLSYEQYF,TRBJ2-7,TRBV4-1
CASSLEPSNTEAFF,TRBJ1-1,TRBV5-5
CASSFGAGYSEKLFF,TRBJ1-4,TRBV5-5
CASSRDRVNQPQHF,TRBJ1-5,TRBV6-6
CASSRGGGYEQYF,TRBJ2-7,TRBV19
CASSPPGTVYEQYF,TRBJ2-7,TRBV6-5
CASSTGGTSNQPQHF,TRBJ1-5,TRBV7-9
CASSPGTSRQETQYF,TRBJ2-5,TRBV5-1
CSVPLTSGYYEQYF,TRBJ2-7,TRBV29-1
CASSLAGPGPNEQYF,TRBJ2-7,TRBV7-2
CASSYSGTGAIGEKLFF,TRBJ1-4,TRBV6-5
CASSLNRATLHEQYF,TRBJ2-7,TRBV7-2
CASISSGNTIYF,TRBJ1-3,TRBV6-5
CATSDQGEGTDTQYF,TRBJ2-3,TRBV24-1
CSARDYLQQDTEAFF,TRBJ1-1,TRBV20-1
CASSSGTSGTGDTQYF,TRBJ2-3,TRBV7-9
CASSSPSGTSNEQFF,TRBJ2-1,TRBV7-9
CASSKTSPGELFF,TRBJ2-2,TRBV12-3/TRBV12-4